This entry concerns a single T cell receptor (beta chain). CDR1 LGHDT and CDR2 YNNKEL come from the germline V gene (reference sequence). There are 18 residues in the CDR3. V gave up 3 bases and J gave up 1 base; unmatched junction bases: 9. This sample stems from a study of blood T cell repertoires in COVID-19. The repertoire was sequenced with immunoSEQ multiplex PCR; TCRdb's copy has only in-frame clones and lacks some. The sample holds fewer than 300,000 clones; 85% to 90% are singletons and the top ten take approximately 0.84%. The source is a man under 40 with acute or convalescent COVID-19. Sequenced material: peripheral blood. The genes are TRBV3-1 (or the pseudogene TRBV3-2) and TRBJ2-3, with 11 bases identical to TRBD2. The CDR3 region has the DNA TGTGCCAGCAGCCAGCAAATTGGGACTAGCGGACGCACAGATACGCAGTATTTT. The encoded protein is CASSQQIGTSGRTDTQYF.